Included here is one TCR beta chain sequence, with context. The J segment lost 6 bases and the V segment lost 6 bases, leaving 8 bases of the junction unmatched. Germline V gene data show CDR1 as LGHDT and CDR2 as YNNKEL (reference sequence). The CDR3 runs to 14 residues. The data were obtained in a study of blood T cell repertoires in COVID-19. Data came from immunoSEQ multiplex PCR; TCRdb stores just in-frame clones and leaves some out. The sample consists of roughly 300,000 clones, 85% of them appearing once. The clonotype was recovered from a human donor in a cohort sampled during active COVID-19. This rearrangement joins TRBV3-1 (or the pseudogene TRBV3-2) to TRBJ1-5; TRBD1 agrees at 7 bases. The sequencing sample was made of peripheral blood. DNA for the CDR3: TGTGCCAGCAGTCTCCAGGGGGACGGTCAGCCCCAGCATTTT. Residues: CASSLQGDGQPQHF.